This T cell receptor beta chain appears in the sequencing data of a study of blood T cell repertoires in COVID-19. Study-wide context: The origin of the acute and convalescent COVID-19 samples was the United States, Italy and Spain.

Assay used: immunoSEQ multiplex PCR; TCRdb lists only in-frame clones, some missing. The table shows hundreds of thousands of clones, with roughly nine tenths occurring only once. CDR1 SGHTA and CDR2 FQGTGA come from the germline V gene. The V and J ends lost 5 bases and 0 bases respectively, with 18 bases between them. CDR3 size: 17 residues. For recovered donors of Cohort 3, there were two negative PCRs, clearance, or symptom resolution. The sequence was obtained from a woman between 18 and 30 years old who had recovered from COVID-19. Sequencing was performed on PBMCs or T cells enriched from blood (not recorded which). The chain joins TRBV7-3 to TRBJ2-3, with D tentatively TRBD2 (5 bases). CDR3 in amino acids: CASSPTPRAGSTDTQYF. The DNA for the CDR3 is TGTGCCAGCAGCCCCACCCCCCGGGCGGGCAGCACAGATACGCAGTATTTT.